Listed below are T cell receptor beta chains from one sample, sequenced in a study of T cell responses to AZD1222 COVID-19 vaccine. Measured with immunoSEQ multiplex PCR; TCRdb has only the in-frame clones, and not every one. Of fewer than 120,000 clones in the sample, roughly 90% are singletons; the top ten hold 7.8%. The input for sequencing was peripheral blood, taken on day 0 of AZD1222 vaccination. Every receptor here comes from an adult in good health. CDR3s include the opening cysteine and the closing phenylalanine or tryptophan. The order of the fields is V gene, J gene, clone size, D gene, CDR3 DNA, CDR3 protein. The D gene is left open where the match is weak. Size is stated for part of the rows, as once, few or many counts, or as a class when the clone is expanded.

TRBV27	TRBJ1-1	.	.	TGTGCCAGCAACATACACTCAGGGAACACTGAAGCTTTCTTT	CASNIHSGNTEAFF
TRBV6-2/TRBV6-3	TRBJ2-7	.	.	TGTGCCAGCAGTTACTCGAAGCTGGAGTACTCCTACGAGCAGTACTTC	CASSYSKLEYSYEQYF
TRBV27	TRBJ1-6	.	.	TGTGCCAGCAGTTTATTCAATGGGAATTCACCCCTCCACTTT	CASSLFNGNSPLHF
TRBV5-6	TRBJ2-1	.	TRBD2	TGTGCCAGCAGCTTGCTACTAGCGGCCCTGCAGCAGTTCTTC	CASSLLLAALQQFF
TRBV27	TRBJ1-5	.	.	TGTGCCAGCTCAGGGGCTTATAGCAATCAGCCCCAGCATTTT	CASSGAYSNQPQHF
TRBV2	TRBJ2-7	once	TRBD1	TGTGCCAGCAGTGCTACCGGGACAGGGGGCTACGAGCAGTACTTC	CASSATGTGGYEQYF
TRBV30	TRBJ1-3	once	.	TGTGCCTGGAGTGACTTCTCGAGCTCTGGAAACACCATATATTTT	CAWSDFSSSGNTIYF
TRBV7-9	TRBJ1-1	.	.	TGTGCCAGCAGCTTCGACAGAGCGAACACTGAAGCTTTCTTT	CASSFDRANTEAFF
TRBV28	TRBJ1-1	once	.	TGTGCCAGCAGTCCTACAGGGTCATTCACTGAAGCTTTCTTT	CASSPTGSFTEAFF
TRBV5-1	TRBJ2-7	once	.	TGCGCCAGCAGTTCCGTGGACAGAAACTACGAGCAGTACTTC	CASSSVDRNYEQYF
TRBV7-6	TRBJ2-1	.	TRBD1	TGTGCCAGCAGCTCGGGACAGGGAATGGCGGAGGAGCAGTTCTTC	CASSSGQGMAEEQFF
TRBV28	TRBJ2-7	.	TRBD1	TGTGCCAGCAGTTTATCAGCCTGGAACAGGGGCCACGAGCAGTACTTC	CASSLSAWNRGHEQYF
TRBV2	TRBJ1-1	.	.	TGTGCCAGCAGTCCGGGGGAGGGAATGAACACTGAAGCTTTCTTT	CASSPGEGMNTEAFF
TRBV5-6	TRBJ1-3	.	TRBD1	TGTGCCAGCAGCACCCGGGACAGCCTCTCTGGAAACACCATATATTTT	CASSTRDSLSGNTIYF
TRBV11-2	TRBJ2-3	.	.	TGTGCCAGCAGCTCGCTAGAGGGGGGGCCAAATACGCAGTATTTT	CASSSLEGGPNTQYF
TRBV4-2	TRBJ2-2	.	TRBD1	TGTGCCAGCAGCCACCAAAGGACAGGGGCGGGCGGGGAGCTGTTTTTT	CASSHQRTGAGGELFF
TRBV7-2	TRBJ2-1	.	TRBD2	TGTGCCAGCAGCCTCGGGGGGGCCTCCTACAATGAGCAGTTCTTC	CASSLGGASYNEQFF
TRBV5-5	TRBJ1-5	.	.	TGTGCCAGCAGCTTGGGTGGAGGAAGTGGCAATCAGCCCCAGCATTTT	CASSLGGGSGNQPQHF
TRBV29-1	TRBJ2-7	.	TRBD1	TGCAGCGTGGACGGACAGGGAACCTACGAGCAGTACTTC	CSVDGQGTYEQYF
TRBV5-1	TRBJ1-6	.	TRBD1	TGCGCCAGCACCAATCTTCCGGGACAGGGCCAGTCACCCCTCCACTTT	CASTNLPGQGQSPLHF
TRBV5-1	TRBJ2-7	.	.	TGCGCCAGCAGCTTGGAGGGGGGGCCAACCTACGAGCAGTACTTC	CASSLEGGPTYEQYF
TRBV7-8	TRBJ2-7	.	.	TGTGCCAGCAGCTTACCGGACTCCTACGAGCAGTACTTC	CASSLPDSYEQYF
TRBV7-9	TRBJ1-2	.	.	TGTGCCAGCAGCTGGTTCGGCTATGGCTACACCTTC	CASSWFGYGYTF
TRBV27	TRBJ2-7	few	.	TGTGCCAGCAGGTCTTTGAGTGGGGGGGCGAGGGAGCAGTACTTC	CASRSLSGGAREQYF
TRBV3-1/TRBV3-2	TRBJ2-5	.	.	TGTGCCAGCAGCCTCGGAAGGGGGACTCTAACCCAAGAGACCCAGTACTTC	CASSLGRGTLTQETQYF